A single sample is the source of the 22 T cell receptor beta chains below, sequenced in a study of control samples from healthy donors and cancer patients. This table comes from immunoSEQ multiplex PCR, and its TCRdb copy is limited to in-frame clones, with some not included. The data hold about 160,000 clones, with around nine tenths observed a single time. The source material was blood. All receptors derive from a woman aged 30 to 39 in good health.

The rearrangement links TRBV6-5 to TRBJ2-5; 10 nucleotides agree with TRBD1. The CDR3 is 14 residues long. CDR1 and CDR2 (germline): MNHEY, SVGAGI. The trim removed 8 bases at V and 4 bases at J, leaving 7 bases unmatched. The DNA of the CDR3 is TGTGCCAGCCAAAGCGACAGGGGGCTAGAGACCCAGTACTTC. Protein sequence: CASQSDRGLETQYF.

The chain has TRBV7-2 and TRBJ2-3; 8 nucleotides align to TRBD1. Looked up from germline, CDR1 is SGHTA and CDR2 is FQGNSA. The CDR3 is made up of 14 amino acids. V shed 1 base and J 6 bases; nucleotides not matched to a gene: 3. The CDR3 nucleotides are TGTGCCAGCAGCTTAGTCAGGGGGCGGGATACGCAGTATTTT. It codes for CASSLVRGRDTQYF.

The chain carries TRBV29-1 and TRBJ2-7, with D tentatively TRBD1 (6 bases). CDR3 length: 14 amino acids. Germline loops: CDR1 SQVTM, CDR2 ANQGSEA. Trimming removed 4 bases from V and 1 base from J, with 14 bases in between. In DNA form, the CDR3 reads TGCAGCGTTGCGTGGGACAATTTATCCTACGAGCAGTACTTC. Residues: CSVAWDNLSYEQYF.

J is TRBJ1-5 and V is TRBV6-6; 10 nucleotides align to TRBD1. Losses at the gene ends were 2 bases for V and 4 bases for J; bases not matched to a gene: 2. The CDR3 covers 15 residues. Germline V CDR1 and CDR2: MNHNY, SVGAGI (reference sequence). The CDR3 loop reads CASSYGGQGNQPQHF. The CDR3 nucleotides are TGTGCCAGCAGTTACGGGGGACAGGGGAATCAGCCCCAGCATTTT.

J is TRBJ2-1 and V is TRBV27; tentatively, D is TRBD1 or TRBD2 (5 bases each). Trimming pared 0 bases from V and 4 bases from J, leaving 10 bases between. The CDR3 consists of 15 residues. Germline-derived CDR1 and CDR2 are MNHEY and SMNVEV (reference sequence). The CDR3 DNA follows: TGTGCCAGCAGTTTATCCGGGGACCTATACAATGAGCAGTTCTTC. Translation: CASSLSGDLYNEQFF.

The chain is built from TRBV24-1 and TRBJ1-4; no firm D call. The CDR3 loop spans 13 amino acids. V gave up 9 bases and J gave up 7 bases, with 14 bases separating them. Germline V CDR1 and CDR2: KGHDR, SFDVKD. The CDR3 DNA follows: TGTGCCACCTCTCGACGGAGTGGTGAAAAACTGTTTTTT. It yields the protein CATSRRSGEKLFF.

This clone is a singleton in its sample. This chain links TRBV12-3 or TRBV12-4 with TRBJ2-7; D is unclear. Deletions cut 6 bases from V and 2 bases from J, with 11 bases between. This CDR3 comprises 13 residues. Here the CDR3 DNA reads TGTGCCAGCAGCGCCTGGGGAACCTACGAGCAGTACTTC. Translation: CASSAWGTYEQYF.

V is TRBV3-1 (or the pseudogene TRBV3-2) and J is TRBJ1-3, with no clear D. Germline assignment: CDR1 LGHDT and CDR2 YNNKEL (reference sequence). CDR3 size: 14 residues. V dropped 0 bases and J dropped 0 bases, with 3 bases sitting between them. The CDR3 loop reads CASSQEGSGNTIYF. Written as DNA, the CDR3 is TGTGCCAGCAGCCAAGAGGGCTCTGGAAACACCATATATTTT.

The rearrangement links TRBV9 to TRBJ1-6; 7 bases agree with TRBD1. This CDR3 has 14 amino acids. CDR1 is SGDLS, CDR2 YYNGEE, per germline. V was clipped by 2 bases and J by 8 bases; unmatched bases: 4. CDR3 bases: TGTGCCAGCAGCGTCAGAGACAGGGATTCACCCCTCCACTTT. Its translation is CASSVRDRDSPLHF.

As DNA, the CDR3 is TGCGCCAGCAGCTTGGGGAGCGGGTGGAGTTCACCCCTCCACTTT. It yields the protein CASSLGSGWSSPLHF. This chain connects TRBV5-1 to TRBJ1-6; D unresolved. The CDR3 loop spans 15 amino acids. Germline CDR1 is SGHRS and CDR2 is YFSETQ. V was trimmed by 0 bases and J by 9 bases, leaving 13 bases between them.

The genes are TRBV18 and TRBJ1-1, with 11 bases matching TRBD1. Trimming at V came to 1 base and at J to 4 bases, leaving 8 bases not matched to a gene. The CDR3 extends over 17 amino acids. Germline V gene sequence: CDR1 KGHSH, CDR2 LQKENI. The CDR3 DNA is TGTGCCAGCTCACCACGGACAGGGGGCTCAAGTGGCACTGAAGCTTTCTTT. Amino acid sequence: CASSPRTGGSSGTEAFF.

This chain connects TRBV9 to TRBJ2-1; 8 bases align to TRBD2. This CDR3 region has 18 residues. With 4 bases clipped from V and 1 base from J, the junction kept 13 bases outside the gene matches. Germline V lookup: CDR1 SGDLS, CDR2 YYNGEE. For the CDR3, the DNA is TGTGCCAGCAGCCCCCGAGGGGGAGCGGGAGTTTCCTACAATGAGCAGTTCTTC. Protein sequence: CASSPRGGAGVSYNEQFF.

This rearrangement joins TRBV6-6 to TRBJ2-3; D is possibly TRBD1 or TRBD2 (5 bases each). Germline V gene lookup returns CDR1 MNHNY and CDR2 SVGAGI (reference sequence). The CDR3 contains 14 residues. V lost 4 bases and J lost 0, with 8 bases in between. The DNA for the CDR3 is TGTGCCAGCAGTTTGGGGACCAGCACAGATACGCAGTATTTT. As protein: CASSLGTSTDTQYF.

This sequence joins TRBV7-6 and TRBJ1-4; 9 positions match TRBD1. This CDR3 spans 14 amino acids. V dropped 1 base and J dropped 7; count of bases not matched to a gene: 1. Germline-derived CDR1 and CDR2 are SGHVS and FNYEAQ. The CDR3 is CASSLGTGVEKLFF. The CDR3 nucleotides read TGTGCCAGCAGCTTAGGGACAGGGGTTGAAAAACTGTTTTTT.

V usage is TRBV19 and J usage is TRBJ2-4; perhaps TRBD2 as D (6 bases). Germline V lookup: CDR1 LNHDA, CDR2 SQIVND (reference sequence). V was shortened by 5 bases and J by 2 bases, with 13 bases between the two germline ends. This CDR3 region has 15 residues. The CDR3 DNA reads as TGTGCCAGTAGTCCAGGCAGGGACTCCAAAAACATTCAGTACTTC. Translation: CASSPGRDSKNIQYF.

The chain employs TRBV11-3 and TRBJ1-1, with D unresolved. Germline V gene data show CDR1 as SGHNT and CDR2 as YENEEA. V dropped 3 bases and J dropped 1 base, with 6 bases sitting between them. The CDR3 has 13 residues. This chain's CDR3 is CASSLSQNTEAFF. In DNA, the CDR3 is TGTGCCAGCAGCTTGTCCCAGAACACTGAAGCTTTCTTT. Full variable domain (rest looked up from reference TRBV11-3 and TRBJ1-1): EAGVVQSPRYKIIEKKQPVAFWCNPISGHNTLYWYLQNLGQGPELLIRYENEEAVDDSQLPKDRFSAERLKGVDSTLKIQPAELGDSAVYLCASSLSQNTEAFFGQGTRLTVV.

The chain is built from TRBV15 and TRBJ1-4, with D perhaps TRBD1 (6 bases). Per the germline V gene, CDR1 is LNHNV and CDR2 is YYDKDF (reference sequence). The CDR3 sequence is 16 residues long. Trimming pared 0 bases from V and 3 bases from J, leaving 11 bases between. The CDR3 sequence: CATSRDYDRPNEKLFF. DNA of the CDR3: TGTGCCACCAGCAGAGACTATGACAGGCCTAATGAAAAACTGTTTTTT.

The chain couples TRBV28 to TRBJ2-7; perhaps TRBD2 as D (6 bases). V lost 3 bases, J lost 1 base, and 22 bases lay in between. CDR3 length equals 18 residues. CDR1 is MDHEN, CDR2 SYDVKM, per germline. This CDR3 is CASSFPPLQGLQSYEQYF. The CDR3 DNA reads TGTGCCAGCAGTTTTCCACCCCTCCAGGGACTGCAATCCTACGAGCAGTACTTC. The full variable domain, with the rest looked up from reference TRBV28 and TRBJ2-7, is DVKVTQSSRYLVKRTGEKVFLECVQDMDHENMFWYRQDPGLGLRLIYFSYDVKMKEKGDIPEGYSVSREKKERFSLILESASTNQTSMYLCASSFPPLQGLQSYEQYFGPGTRLTVT.

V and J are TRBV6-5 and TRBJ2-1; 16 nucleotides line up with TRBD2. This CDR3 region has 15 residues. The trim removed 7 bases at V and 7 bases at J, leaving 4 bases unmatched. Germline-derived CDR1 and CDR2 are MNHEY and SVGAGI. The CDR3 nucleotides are TGTGCCAGCATTCCGGGACTAGCGGGAGGGAATGAGCAGTTCTTC. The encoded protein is CASIPGLAGGNEQFF.

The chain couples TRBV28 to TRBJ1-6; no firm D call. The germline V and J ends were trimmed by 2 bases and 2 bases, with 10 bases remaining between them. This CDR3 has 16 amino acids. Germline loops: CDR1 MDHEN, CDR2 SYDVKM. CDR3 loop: CASSLGDPPYNSPLHF. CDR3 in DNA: TGTGCCAGCAGTTTAGGAGATCCCCCCTATAATTCACCCCTCCACTTT.

The CDR3 protein is CASSLRTGYQPQHF. CDR3 sequence (DNA): TGTGCCAGCAGTTTACGGACAGGTTATCAGCCCCAGCATTTT. This chain uses TRBV28 with TRBJ1-5, with 7 bases matching TRBD1. Germline lookup yields CDR1 MDHEN and CDR2 SYDVKM. CDR3 length equals 14 residues. V lost 2 bases and J lost 5; bases outside the gene matches: 3.

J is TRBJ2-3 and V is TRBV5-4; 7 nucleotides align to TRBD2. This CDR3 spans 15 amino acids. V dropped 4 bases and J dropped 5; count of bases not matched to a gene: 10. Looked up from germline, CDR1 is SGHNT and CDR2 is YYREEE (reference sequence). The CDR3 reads CASSGRAELGDTQYF. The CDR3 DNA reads TGTGCCAGCAGCGGGAGGGCCGAATTAGGAGATACGCAGTATTTT.